These T cell receptor beta chains were read from a single sample in a study of T-cell reconstitution after alpha-beta-depleted transplantation in children. Using its own MiXCR run on the PCR reads, TCRdb lists one record per CDR3 protein. Among 90,000 to 100,000 distinct CDR3 sequences, about 22% were seen once, and the ten largest hold about a fifth. The sample here was PBMCs, taken before TCRalphabeta/CD19-depleted stem cell transplant. All receptors derive from a boy between 2 and 10 years old with acute lymphoblastic leukemia, due to receive a stem cell transplant. CDR3s include the opening cysteine and the closing phenylalanine or tryptophan. A D gene is named only where the DNA matches it firmly. Rows give clone size only sometimes, using once, few, many, or a class for an expanded clone.

>15|few|TRBV20-1|TRBJ2-3|TRBD2
CSARDTGTSGYTQYF
TGCAGTGCTAGAGATACGGGGACTAGCGGATATACGCAGTATTTT
>13|NA|TRBV29-1|TRBJ1-1|NA
CSSQEGSGTEAFF
TGCAGCTCCCAGGAGGGCTCGGGCACTGAAGCTTTCTTT
>16|NA|TRBV7-7|TRBJ2-3|NA
CASSFSRTLAGDTQYF
TGTGCCAGCAGCTTTAGTAGGACTTTGGCAGGGGATACGCAGTATTTT
>12|NA|TRBV6-6|TRBJ1-5|NA
CASRSRDQPQHF
TGTGCCAGCAGGTCAAGGGATCAGCCCCAGCATTTT
>14|few|TRBV30|TRBJ2-1|NA
CAWSIDSSYNEQFF
TGTGCCTGGTCGATAGATAGCTCCTACAATGAGCAGTTCTTC
>14|NA|TRBV27|TRBJ2-5|TRBD2
CASSPTGGGETQYF
TGTGCCAGCAGTCCAACGGGAGGGGGAGAGACCCAGTACTTC
>17|NA|TRBV28|TRBJ2-3|TRBD2
CASSLEPTSGFTDTQYF
TGTGCCAGCAGTTTAGAACCGACTAGCGGGTTCACAGATACTCAGTATTTT
>16|NA|TRBV6-5|TRBJ2-6|NA
CASSYRRYSGANVLTF
TGTGCCAGCAGTTACAGGCGCTACTCTGGGGCCAACGTCCTGACTTTC
>14|many|TRBV7-6|TRBJ2-1|NA
CASSASGAFNEQFF
TGTGCCAGCAGCGCCAGCGGAGCTTTCAATGAGCAGTTCTTC
>15|many|TRBV5-1|TRBJ2-1|TRBD2
CASSWAGGANNEQFF
TGCGCCAGCAGCTGGGCGGGGGGCGCCAACAATGAGCAGTTCTTC
>17|few|TRBV11-2|TRBJ2-2|TRBD1
CASSSGDRRYNTGELFF
TGTGCCAGCAGCTCCGGGGACAGGAGATACAACACCGGGGAGCTGTTTTTT
>12|NA|TRBV2|TRBJ2-7|NA
CASCDDSYEQYF
TGTGCCAGCTGTGACGACTCCTACGAGCAGTACTTC
>14|many|TRBV28|TRBJ2-7|NA
CASSLLESDYEQYF
TGTGCCAGCAGTTTACTCGAGTCGGACTACGAGCAGTACTTC
>16|few|TRBV5-5|TRBJ2-4|NA
CASSLGLAPAKNIQYF
TGTGCCAGCAGCTTGGGGTTAGCCCCAGCCAAAAACATTCAGTACTTC
>15|once|TRBV20-1|TRBJ2-2|NA
CSARDPRVNTGELFF
TGCAGTGCTAGAGATCCCAGGGTAAACACCGGGGAGCTGTTTTTT